One sample yielded the 26 T cell receptor beta chains listed below, sequenced in a study of T cell clonotyping in hematopoietic cell transplantation. Produced via immunoSEQ multiplex PCR; TCRdb's table is partial and in-frame only. There are 70,000 or so clones in the sample; approximately 94% occur only once, and approximately 1.5% lies in the top ten. The sequenced sample was peripheral blood mononuclear cells. The receptors were gathered from a man in his fifties in good health. Some clones in this sample may be carry-over from other donors' samples.

The V and J genes are TRBV14 and TRBJ2-7; D unclear. The CDR3 is 12 residues long. Germline V gene lookup returns CDR1 SGHDN and CDR2 FVKESK. V was trimmed by 1 base and J by 7 bases, leaving 8 bases between them. The CDR3 is CASSQGGVEQYF. For the CDR3, the DNA is TGTGCCAGCAGCCAAGGAGGAGTGGAGCAGTACTTC. The whole variable domain, remainder taken from reference TRBV14 and TRBJ2-7, is EAGVTQFPSHSVIEKGQTVTLRCDPISGHDNLYWYRRVMGKEIKFLLHFVKESKQDESGMPNNRFLAERTGGTYSTLKVQPAELEDSGVYFCASSQGGVEQYFGPGTRLTVT.

The chain has TRBV29-1 and TRBJ1-1; no reliable D call. The CDR3 is 14 residues long. V was cut by 5 bases and J by 6 bases, with 19 bases left in between. The V gene's germline CDR1 is SQVTM and CDR2 ANQGSEA. The CDR3 spells CSVPNPSGRSEAFF. CDR3 sequence (DNA): TGCAGCGTTCCCAATCCTTCCGGGAGATCTGAAGCTTTCTTT.

This chain joins TRBV28 and TRBJ1-2, with no clear D. Trimming stripped 5 bases from V and 4 bases from J, with 11 bases between. CDR1 and CDR2 (germline): MDHEN, SYDVKM. The CDR3 runs to 13 residues. CDR3 nucleotides: TGTGCCAGCAGTAATTTGGCATTCTATGGCTACACCTTC. Translating gives CASSNLAFYGYTF.

The V call is TRBV5-1, the J call TRBJ1-5; unclear D gene. V was trimmed by 0 bases and J by 0 bases, leaving 7 bases between them. The CDR3 sequence is 15 residues long. The germline gives CDR1 SGHRS, CDR2 YFSETQ. CDR3 region: CASSLGTDSNQPQHF. In DNA, the CDR3 is TGCGCCAGCAGCTTGGGAACGGATAGCAATCAGCCCCAGCATTTT.

The chain is built from TRBV7-2 and TRBJ1-2; D might be TRBD1 (5 bases). Between the trimmed V and J ends, which lost 3 bases and 6 bases, there was a span of 14 bases. Germline CDR1 and CDR2: SGHTA and FQGNSA. The CDR3 length is 14 residues. This CDR3 reads CASSLHRGPDGYTF. The DNA for the CDR3 is TGTGCCAGCAGCTTGCACCGGGGCCCTGATGGCTACACCTTC.

The J gene is TRBJ2-2, the V gene TRBV27, with 11 bases matching TRBD2. Germline CDR1 reads MNHEY; CDR2 reads SMNVEV (reference sequence). V dropped 6 bases and J dropped 3; count of bases not matched to a gene: 12. The CDR3 is 18 amino acids. CDR3 nucleotide sequence: TGTGCCAGCAGCTCTCATAGCGGGGGGGCCAGTCACACCGGGGAGCTGTTTTTT. Translating gives CASSSHSGGASHTGELFF.

The chain couples TRBV29-1 to TRBJ1-1, with D unresolved. The CDR3 sequence is 12 residues long. Deletions cut 3 bases from V and 6 bases from J, with 11 bases between. CDR1 is SQVTM and CDR2 is ANQGSEA in the germline V gene. CDR3 coding DNA: TGCAGCGTTGAGTTACGGGTCTCTGAAGCTTTCTTT. Protein product: CSVELRVSEAFF.

This clone was recorded only once. The chain employs TRBV7-3 and TRBJ1-1, with D maybe TRBD1 (5 bases). The ends were cut back, 1 base at V and 7 bases at J, with 16 bases in the middle. Germline V CDR1 and CDR2: SGHTA, FQGTGA. The CDR3 sequence is 15 residues long. The CDR3 DNA reads TGTGCCAGCAGCTTAATGGCGGGGCTTCGCAGTGAAGCTTTCTTT. Protein sequence: CASSLMAGLRSEAFF.

J is TRBJ2-7 and V is TRBV7-7, with 12 bases lining up with TRBD2. Trimming at V came to 5 bases and at J to 2 bases, leaving 4 bases not matched to a gene. There are 15 residues in the CDR3. Germline CDR1 SSHAT, CDR2 FNYEAQ (reference sequence). The CDR3 DNA sequence: TGTGCCAGCAGCAGGGGACTAGCGGGTACCTACGAGCAGTACTTC. Translating it yields CASSRGLAGTYEQYF.

The rearrangement joins TRBV7-6 to TRBJ1-2; 8 nucleotides line up with TRBD1. Per the germline V gene, CDR1 is SGHVS and CDR2 is FNYEAQ. Trimming removed 5 bases from V and 7 bases from J; junction bases left unmatched: 12. This CDR3 region has 15 residues. This CDR3 is CASSPRGTGIGGYTF. DNA for the CDR3: TGTGCCAGCAGCCCCAGGGGGACAGGTATCGGTGGCTACACCTTC.

The rearrangement links TRBV6-5 to TRBJ2-6; no firm D call. Per germline, CDR1 MNHEY and CDR2 SVGAGI. The CDR3 runs 14 residues. V was cut by 7 bases and J by 1 base, with 8 bases left in between. The CDR3 DNA sequence: TGTGCCAGCACTACCCAGTCTGGGGCCAACGTCCTGACTTTC. Protein sequence: CASTTQSGANVLTF.

The chain links TRBV27 to TRBJ1-5; D uncertain. Trimming cost V 6 bases and J 0 bases, with 3 bases left between them. The length of the CDR3 is 12 residues. CDR1 and CDR2 from the germline V gene are MNHEY and SMNVEV (reference sequence). CDR3 region: CASRGSNQPQHF. The CDR3 nucleotides are TGTGCCAGCAGGGGTAGCAATCAGCCCCAGCATTTT.

This clone was counted once. The chain uses TRBV27 and TRBJ1-5; D is ambiguous. Germline lookup yields CDR1 MNHEY and CDR2 SMNVEV (reference sequence). Between the trimmed V and J ends, which lost 3 bases and 0 bases, there was a span of 9 bases. The CDR3 is made up of 15 amino acids. DNA of the CDR3: TGTGCCAGCAGTTTTACAGTCAATAGCAATCAGCCCCAGCATTTT. This translates into CASSFTVNSNQPQHF.

The gene calls are TRBV4-1 and TRBJ1-1; D is uncertain. V was pared by 1 base and J by 6 bases, with 12 bases between. CDR1 and CDR2 (germline): MGHRA, YSYEKL. This CDR3 comprises 14 residues. The CDR3, as DNA: TGCGCCAGCAGCCAAGTCCCGGGCGGAGCTGAAGCTTTCTTT. Protein: CASSQVPGGAEAFF.

The chain has TRBV4-2 and TRBJ2-6; D is ambiguous. With 0 bases removed from V and 0 bases from J, the gap between germline ends came to 6 bases. The CDR3 is made up of 16 amino acids. Per germline, CDR1 LGHNA and CDR2 YNFKEQ. CDR3 region: CASSQDFFSGANVLTF. CDR3 nucleotides: TGTGCCAGCAGCCAAGATTTCTTCTCTGGGGCCAACGTCCTGACTTTC.

The chain couples TRBV6-4 to TRBJ1-3, with 7 positions matching TRBD1. The junction had 8 bases not matched to a gene; V was cut back by 9 bases and J by 0 bases. The CDR3 has 15 amino acids. The germline V gene encodes CDR1 MRHNA and CDR2 SNTAGT. CDR3 sequence reads: CASSGQRLSGNTIYF. CDR3 sequence (DNA): TGTGCCAGTTCGGGACAGCGACTCTCTGGAAACACCATATATTTT.

This chain links TRBV6-5 with TRBJ2-2; D possibly corresponds to TRBD2 (5 bases). V lost 4 bases to trimming and J lost 2 bases, with 8 bases between them. This CDR3 region has 14 residues. The V gene's germline CDR1 is MNHEY and CDR2 SVGAGI. CDR3 nucleotides: TGTGCCAGCAGTTCGACTACAAACACCGGGGAGCTGTTTTTT. Encoded protein: CASSSTTNTGELFF.

The J gene is TRBJ1-1, the V gene TRBV18; D perhaps matches TRBD1 (5 bases). V dropped 8 bases and J dropped 5 bases, with 21 bases sitting between them. The V gene's germline CDR1 is KGHSH and CDR2 LQKENI. This CDR3 has 15 amino acids. CDR3 in amino acids: CASGPNRDARTEAFF. In DNA form, the CDR3 reads TGTGCCAGCGGACCCAACCGGGACGCTCGAACTGAAGCTTTCTTT.

The rearrangement joins TRBV9 to TRBJ1-3; D is unresolved. V lost 0 bases and J lost 15, with 16 bases in between. The CDR3 contains 13 residues. CDR1 is SGDLS and CDR2 is YYNGEE in the germline V gene. DNA for the CDR3: TGTGCCAGCAGCGTAGCTTACGAACGGCCGGCATATTTT. Its translation: CASSVAYERPAYF.

This chain links TRBV5-4 with TRBJ2-1; D might be TRBD2 (5 bases). In germline, CDR1 is SGHNT, CDR2 YYREEE (reference sequence). The CDR3 has 16 residues. Trimming took 2 bases from V and 3 from J, leaving 15 bases between them. This CDR3 reads CASSLPGRRLYNEQFF. In DNA form, the CDR3 reads TGTGCCAGCAGCTTACCAGGACGGAGGCTCTACAATGAGCAGTTCTTC.

This chain joins TRBV7-3 and TRBJ2-5, with TRBD1 as a possible D gene (5 bases). Germline V lookup: CDR1 SGHTA, CDR2 FQGTGA. Deletions cut 3 bases from V and 5 bases from J, with 13 bases between. The CDR3 has 14 residues. The chain's CDR3 is CASSFQGPSETQYF. The CDR3 bases are TGTGCCAGCAGCTTCCAGGGCCCAAGTGAGACCCAGTACTTC.

The chain couples TRBV7-2 to TRBJ2-5; 7 nucleotides align to TRBD1. Germline V gene data show CDR1 as SGHTA and CDR2 as FQGNSA. CDR3 size: 13 residues. J was trimmed by 4 bases and V by 4 bases; bases with no gene match: 3. The CDR3 nucleotides read TGTGCCAGCAGCTGGGGACAGCGAGAGACCCAGTACTTC. The encoded protein is CASSWGQRETQYF.

CDR3 residues: CASSYGTSGSTDTQYF. The CDR3 DNA is TGTGCCAGCAGTTACGGGACTAGCGGTAGCACAGATACGCAGTATTTT. The V call is TRBV6-5, the J call TRBJ2-3; 11 bases map to TRBD2. The CDR3 is 16 amino acids. CDR1 and CDR2 (germline): MNHEY, SVGAGI. Trimming cost V 2 bases and J 0 bases; bases outside gene matches: 1.

V usage is TRBV6-5 and J usage is TRBJ2-7; 9 positions match TRBD1. V shed 2 bases and J 5 bases; nucleotides not matched to a gene: 7. This CDR3 spans 15 amino acids. Germline V gene lookup returns CDR1 MNHEY and CDR2 SVGAGI. The CDR3, as DNA: TGTGCCAGCAGTTACGAAGGGACAGGGTATAACGAGCAGTACTTC. It codes for CASSYEGTGYNEQYF.

The chain joins TRBV27 to TRBJ1-2; the match to TRBD1 covers 7 bases. Trimming removed 6 bases from V and 8 bases from J; junction bases left unmatched: 15. This CDR3 has 15 residues. Germline lookup yields CDR1 MNHEY and CDR2 SMNVEV (reference sequence). This CDR3 is CASSPSWTGPNGYTF. CDR3 DNA sequence: TGTGCCAGCAGCCCGTCCTGGACAGGACCGAACGGCTACACCTTC.

The CDR3 DNA reads TGTGCCAGCAGTGACAGGACTCCGATCTCCCCGACCGTCACAGATACGCAGTATTTT. Its protein product is CASSDRTPISPTVTDTQYF. The chain recombines TRBV2 with TRBJ2-3; maybe TRBD2 (5 bases). Germline lookup yields CDR1 SNHLY and CDR2 FYNNEI. V lost 3 bases and J lost 2, with 24 bases in between. The CDR3 consists of 19 residues.